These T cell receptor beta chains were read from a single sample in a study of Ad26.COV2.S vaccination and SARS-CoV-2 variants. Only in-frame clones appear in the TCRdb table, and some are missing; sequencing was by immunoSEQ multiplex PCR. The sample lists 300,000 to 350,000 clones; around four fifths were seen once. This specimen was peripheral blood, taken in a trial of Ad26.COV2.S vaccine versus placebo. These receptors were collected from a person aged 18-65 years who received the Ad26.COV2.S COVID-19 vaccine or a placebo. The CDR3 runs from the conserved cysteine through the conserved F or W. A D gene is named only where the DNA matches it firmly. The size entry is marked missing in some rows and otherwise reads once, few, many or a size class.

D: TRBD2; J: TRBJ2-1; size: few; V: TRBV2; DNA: TGTGCCAGCAGTGAAAAAATGGCTAGCGGGGGCCTACTCTACAATGAGCAGTTCTTC; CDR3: CASSEKMASGGLLYNEQFF
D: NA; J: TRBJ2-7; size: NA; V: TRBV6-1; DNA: TGTGCCAGCAGTGATATCTACGAGCAGTACTTC; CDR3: CASSDIYEQYF
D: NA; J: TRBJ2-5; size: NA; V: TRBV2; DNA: TGTGCCAGCGGGAGCGAGTACCAAGAGACCCAGTACTTC; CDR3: CASGSEYQETQYF
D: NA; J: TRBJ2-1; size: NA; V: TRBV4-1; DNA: TGCGCCAGCAGCGACCCGAGGAGGGGATCCTACAATGAGCAGTTCTTC; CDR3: CASSDPRRGSYNEQFF
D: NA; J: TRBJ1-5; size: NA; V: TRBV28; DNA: TGTGCCAGCAGTTTATTCCACCAGGGGTATAGCAATCAGCCCCAGCATTTT; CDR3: CASSLFHQGYSNQPQHF
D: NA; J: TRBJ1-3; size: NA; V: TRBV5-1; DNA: TGCGCCAGCAGCTTGGACGGAGGAAACACCATATATTTT; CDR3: CASSLDGGNTIYF
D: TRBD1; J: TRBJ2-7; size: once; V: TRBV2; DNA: TGTGCCAGCAGAGGGACAGGGGACTACGAGCAGTACTTC; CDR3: CASRGTGDYEQYF
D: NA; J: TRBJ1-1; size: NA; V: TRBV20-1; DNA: TGCAGTGCTAGTCTATCCGGAGACACTGAAGCTTTCTTT; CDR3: CSASLSGDTEAFF
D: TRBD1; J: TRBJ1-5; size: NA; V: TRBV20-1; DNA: TGCAGTGCTAGTCATCCACAGGGGGCCTATAATCAGCCCCAGCATTTT; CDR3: CSASHPQGAYNQPQHF
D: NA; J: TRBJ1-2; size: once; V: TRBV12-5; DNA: TGTGCTAGTGGTTTAGATCTAAACTATGGCTACACCTTC; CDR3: CASGLDLNYGYTF
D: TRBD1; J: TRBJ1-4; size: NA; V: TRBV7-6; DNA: TGTGCCAGCAGCTTAGCCCTCACAGGGGCGAAGGATGAAAAACTGTTTTTT; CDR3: CASSLALTGAKDEKLFF
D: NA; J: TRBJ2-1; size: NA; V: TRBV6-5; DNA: TGTGCCAGCAGCCCCCGGCTGAATGAGCAGTTCTTC; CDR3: CASSPRLNEQFF
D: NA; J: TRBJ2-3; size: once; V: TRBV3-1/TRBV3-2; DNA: TGTGCCAGCAGCCAAGCGCACGGGGGCCCCACAGATACGCAGTATTTT; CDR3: CASSQAHGGPTDTQYF
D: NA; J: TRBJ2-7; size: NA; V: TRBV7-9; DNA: TGTGCCAGCAGCCCTCCGAGTTTTGAGCAGTACTTC; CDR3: CASSPPSFEQYF
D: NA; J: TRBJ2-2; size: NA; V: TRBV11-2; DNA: TGTGCCAGCAGCTCCAGGGGGGCAGGGATGGCCGGGGAGCTGTTTTTT; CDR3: CASSSRGAGMAGELFF
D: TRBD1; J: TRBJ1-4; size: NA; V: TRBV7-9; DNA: TGTGCCAGCAGCCCCCATAGGGCAGGGGGAGGTGAAAAACTGTTTTTT; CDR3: CASSPHRAGGGEKLFF
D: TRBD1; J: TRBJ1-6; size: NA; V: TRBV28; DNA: TGTGCCAGCAGTTTAGCGGGACAGGCGTTTAGCGATAATTCACCCCTCCACTTT; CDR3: CASSLAGQAFSDNSPLHF
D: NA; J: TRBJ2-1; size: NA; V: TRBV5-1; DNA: TGCGCCAGCAGCTTTGGAGCCAATGAGCAGTTCTTC; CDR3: CASSFGANEQFF
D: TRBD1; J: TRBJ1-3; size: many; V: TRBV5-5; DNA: TGTGCCAGCAGCTTCGTGACAGGGGCTGGAAACACCATATATTTT; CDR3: CASSFVTGAGNTIYF
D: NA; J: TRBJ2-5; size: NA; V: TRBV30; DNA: TGTGCCTGGAGTCCACGGGGGGAGACCCAGTACTTC; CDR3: CAWSPRGETQYF
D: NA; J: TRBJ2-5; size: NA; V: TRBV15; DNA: TGTGCCACCAGCAGAGATCTGGCTAGCCGCGGGACCCAGTACTTC; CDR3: CATSRDLASRGTQYF
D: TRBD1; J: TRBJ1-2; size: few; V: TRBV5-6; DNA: TGTGCCAGCAGTTGGGGACAGGACTATGGCTACACCTTC; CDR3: CASSWGQDYGYTF
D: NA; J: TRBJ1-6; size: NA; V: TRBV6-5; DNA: TGTGCCAGCAAGTTGGCGGATTCACCCCTCCACTTT; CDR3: CASKLADSPLHF
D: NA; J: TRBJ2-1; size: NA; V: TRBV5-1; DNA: TGCGCCAGCAGCCGGTCCAGGGTCTCCTACAATGAGCAGTTCTTC; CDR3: CASSRSRVSYNEQFF
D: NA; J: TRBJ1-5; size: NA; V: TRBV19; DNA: TGTGCCAGTAGTATTACAGGGACGAGCAATCAGCCCCAGCATTTT; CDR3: CASSITGTSNQPQHF
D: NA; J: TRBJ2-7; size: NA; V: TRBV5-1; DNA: TGCGCCAGCAGCTTGGGAGGACCGTCCTACGAGCAGTACTTC; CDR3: CASSLGGPSYEQYF
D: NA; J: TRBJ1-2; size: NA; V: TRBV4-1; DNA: TGCGCCAGCAGCCTACCCTCAGGTAGCTATGGCTACACCTTC; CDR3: CASSLPSGSYGYTF
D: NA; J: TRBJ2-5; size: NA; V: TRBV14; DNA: TGTGCCAGCAGCTCGACAGGAGTACGAGAGACCCAGTACTTC; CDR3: CASSSTGVRETQYF
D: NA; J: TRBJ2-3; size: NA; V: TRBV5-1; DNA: TGCGCCAGCAGCTTGGCTAGCGTAGGTGCAGATACGCAGTATTTT; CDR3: CASSLASVGADTQYF
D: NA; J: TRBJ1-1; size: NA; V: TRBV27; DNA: TGTGCCAGCAGTTTAATTGGGCAGATGAACACTGAAGCTTTCTTT; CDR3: CASSLIGQMNTEAFF
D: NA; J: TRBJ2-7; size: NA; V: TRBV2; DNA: TGTGCCAGCATGGGGTTGGACTACGAGCAGTACTTC; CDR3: CASMGLDYEQYF
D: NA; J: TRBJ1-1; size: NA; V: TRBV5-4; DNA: TGTGCCAGCAGCTTGGTCCTCCAGGGGAGGTTGGGCACTGAAGCTTTCTTT; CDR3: CASSLVLQGRLGTEAFF
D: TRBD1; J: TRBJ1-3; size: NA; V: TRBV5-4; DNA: TGTGCCAGCAGCCGGATGGGACAGGGCTCTGGAAACACCATATATTTT; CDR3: CASSRMGQGSGNTIYF
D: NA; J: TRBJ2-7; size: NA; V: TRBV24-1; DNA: TGTGCCACCAGTGATCCCGGGACGGCCGGATACGAGCAGTACTTC; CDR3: CATSDPGTAGYEQYF
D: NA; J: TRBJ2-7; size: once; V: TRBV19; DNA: TGTGCCAGTAGCCCCACCCCCCCAACAGACTACGAGCAGTACTTC; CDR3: CASSPTPPTDYEQYF
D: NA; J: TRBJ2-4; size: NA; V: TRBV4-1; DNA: TGCGCCAGCAGCCCCGGACTCTTGGGTAACATTCAGTACTTC; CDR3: CASSPGLLGNIQYF
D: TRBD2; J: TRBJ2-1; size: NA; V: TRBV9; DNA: TGTGCCAGCAGCGTCTCGGCTAGCGGCTACAATGAGCAGTTCTTC; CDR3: CASSVSASGYNEQFF
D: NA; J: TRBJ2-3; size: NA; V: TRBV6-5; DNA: TGTGCCAGCAAAGGAAGGGGGGGCACGGTGGATACGCAGTATTTT; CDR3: CASKGRGGTVDTQYF
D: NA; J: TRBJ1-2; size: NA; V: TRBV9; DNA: TGTGCCAGCAGCAGATGGACGGAGAGCTATGGCTACACCTTC; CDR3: CASSRWTESYGYTF
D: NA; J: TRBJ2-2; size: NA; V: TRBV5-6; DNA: TGTGCCAGCACCAGGGAGGTGGGGAGCCCGAACACCGGGGAGCTGTTTTTT; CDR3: CASTREVGSPNTGELFF
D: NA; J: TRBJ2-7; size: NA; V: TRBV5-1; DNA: TGCGCCAGCAGCTTGGGAAACAGGGGAGGATCCTACGAGCAGTACTTC; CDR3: CASSLGNRGGSYEQYF
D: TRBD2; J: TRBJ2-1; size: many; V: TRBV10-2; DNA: TGCGCCAGCAGTGAGTCCGGGCTAGCGGGGAGGCAGCAGTTCTTC; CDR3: CASSESGLAGRQQFF
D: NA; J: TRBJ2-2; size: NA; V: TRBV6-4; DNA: TGTGCCAGCAGTCTTGACGGGGCCGGGGAGCTGTTTTTT; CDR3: CASSLDGAGELFF
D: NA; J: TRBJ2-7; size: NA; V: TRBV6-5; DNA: TGTGCCTATGGGGTGGCTGAGCAGTACTTC; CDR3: CAYGVAEQYF
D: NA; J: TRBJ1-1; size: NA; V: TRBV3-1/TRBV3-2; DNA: TGTGCCAGCAGCCAAGTATCCGGGAACACTGAAGCTTTCTTT; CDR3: CASSQVSGNTEAFF
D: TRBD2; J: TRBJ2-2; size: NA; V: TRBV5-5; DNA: TGTGCCAGCAGCCCCACGGGGACTAGCGGGGGGATCGGGGAGCTGTTTTTT; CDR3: CASSPTGTSGGIGELFF
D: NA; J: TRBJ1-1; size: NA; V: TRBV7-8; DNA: TGTGCCAGCAGCTCGCAGCAGGGGGAAGCTTTCTTT; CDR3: CASSSQQGEAFF